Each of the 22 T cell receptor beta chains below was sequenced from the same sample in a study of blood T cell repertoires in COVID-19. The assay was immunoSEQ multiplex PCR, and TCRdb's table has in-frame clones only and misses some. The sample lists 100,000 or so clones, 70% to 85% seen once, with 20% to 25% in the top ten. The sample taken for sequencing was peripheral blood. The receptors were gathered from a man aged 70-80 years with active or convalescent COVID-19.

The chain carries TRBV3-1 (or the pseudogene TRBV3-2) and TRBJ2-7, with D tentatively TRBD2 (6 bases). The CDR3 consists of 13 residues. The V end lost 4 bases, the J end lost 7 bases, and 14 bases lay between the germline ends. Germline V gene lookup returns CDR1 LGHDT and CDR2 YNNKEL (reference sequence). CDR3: CASSLTLAVEQYF. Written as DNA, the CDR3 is TGTGCCAGCAGCCTAACCTTAGCGGTAGAGCAGTACTTC.

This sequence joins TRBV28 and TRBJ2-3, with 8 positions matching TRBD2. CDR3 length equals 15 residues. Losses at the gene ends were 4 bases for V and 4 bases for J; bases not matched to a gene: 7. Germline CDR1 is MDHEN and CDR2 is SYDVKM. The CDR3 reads CASSSRTSWADTQYF. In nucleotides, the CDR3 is TGTGCCAGCAGTTCCCGGACTAGCTGGGCAGATACGCAGTATTTT.

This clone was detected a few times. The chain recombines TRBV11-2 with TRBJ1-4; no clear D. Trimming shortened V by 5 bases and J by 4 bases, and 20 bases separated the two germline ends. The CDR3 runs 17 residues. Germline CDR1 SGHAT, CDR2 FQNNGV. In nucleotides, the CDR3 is TGTGCCAGCAGCCGGCTGATGGGCAGGCTTCTTAATGAAAAACTGTTTTTT. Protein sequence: CASSRLMGRLLNEKLFF.

CDR3 loop: CASSGGDRGLYEQYF. In nucleotides, the CDR3 is TGTGCCAGCAGTGGGGGGGACAGGGGGCTTTACGAGCAGTACTTC. The V call is TRBV27, the J call TRBJ2-7, with 12 bases that match TRBD1. V shed 5 bases, J shed 4 bases, and the junction held 6 bases outside the gene matches. The CDR3 spans 15 residues. Germline V lookup: CDR1 MNHEY, CDR2 SMNVEV (reference sequence).

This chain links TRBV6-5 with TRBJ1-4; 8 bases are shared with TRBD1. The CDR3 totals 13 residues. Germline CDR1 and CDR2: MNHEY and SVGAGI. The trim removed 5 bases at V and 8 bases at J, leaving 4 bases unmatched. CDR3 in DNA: TGTGCCAGCAGTCCAGGGGGCAGAGAAAAACTGTTTTTT. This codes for CASSPGGREKLFF.

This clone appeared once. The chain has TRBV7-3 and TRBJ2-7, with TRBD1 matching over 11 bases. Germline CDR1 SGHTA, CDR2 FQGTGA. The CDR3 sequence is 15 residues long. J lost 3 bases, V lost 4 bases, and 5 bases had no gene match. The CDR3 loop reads CASSSWDRGDYEQYF. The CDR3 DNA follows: TGTGCCAGCAGCTCCTGGGACAGGGGGGACTACGAGCAGTACTTC.

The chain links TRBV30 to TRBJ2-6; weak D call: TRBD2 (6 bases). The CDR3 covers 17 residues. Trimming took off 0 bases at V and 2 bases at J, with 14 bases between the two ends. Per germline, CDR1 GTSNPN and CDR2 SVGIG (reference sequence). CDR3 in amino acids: CAWSVLRGGPGANVLTF. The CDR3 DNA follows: TGTGCCTGGAGTGTACTGAGGGGAGGCCCTGGGGCCAACGTCCTGACTTTC.

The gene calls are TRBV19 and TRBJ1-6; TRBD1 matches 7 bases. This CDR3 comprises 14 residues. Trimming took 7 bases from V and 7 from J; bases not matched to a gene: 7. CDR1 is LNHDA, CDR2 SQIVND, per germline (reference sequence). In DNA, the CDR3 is TGTGCCAGTACCCGCGGACAGGAGAATTCACCCCTCCACTTT. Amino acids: CASTRGQENSPLHF.

The CDR3 loop reads CASSSNLAGDTDTQYF. The CDR3 coding sequence is TGTGCCAGCAGTTCCAACTTAGCGGGGGACACAGATACGCAGTATTTT. The chain links TRBV7-9 to TRBJ2-3; TRBD2 matches at 9 bases. V lost 6 bases to trimming and J lost 2 bases; unmatched junction nucleotides: 9. This CDR3 region has 16 residues. Germline CDR1 SEHNR, CDR2 FQNEAQ (reference sequence). The whole variable domain, remainder taken from reference TRBV7-9 and TRBJ2-3, is DTGVSQNPRHKITKRGQNVTFRCDPISEHNRLYWYRQTLGQGPEFLTYFQNEAQLEKSRLLSDRFSAERPKGSFSTLEIQRTEQGDSAMYLCASSSNLAGDTDTQYFGPGTRLTVL.

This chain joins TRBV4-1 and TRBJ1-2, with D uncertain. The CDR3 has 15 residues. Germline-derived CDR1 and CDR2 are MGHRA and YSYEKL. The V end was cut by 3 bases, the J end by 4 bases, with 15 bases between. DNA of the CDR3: TGCGCCAGCAGCCAGGTCCCAGGTGCTCTCTATGGCTACACCTTC. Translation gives CASSQVPGALYGYTF.

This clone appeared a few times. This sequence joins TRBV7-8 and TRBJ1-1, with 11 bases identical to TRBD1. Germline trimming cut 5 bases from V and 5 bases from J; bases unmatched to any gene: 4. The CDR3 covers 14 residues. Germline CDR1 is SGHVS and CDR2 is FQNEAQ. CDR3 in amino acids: CASSRGTGGTEAFF. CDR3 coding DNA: TGTGCCAGCAGCAGAGGGACAGGGGGGACTGAAGCTTTCTTT.

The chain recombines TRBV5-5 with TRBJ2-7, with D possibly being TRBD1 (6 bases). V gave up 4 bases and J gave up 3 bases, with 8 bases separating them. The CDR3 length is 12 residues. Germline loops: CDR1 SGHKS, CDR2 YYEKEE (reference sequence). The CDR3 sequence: CASSQDSYEQYF. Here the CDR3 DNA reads TGTGCCAGCAGCCAGGACAGCTACGAGCAGTACTTC.

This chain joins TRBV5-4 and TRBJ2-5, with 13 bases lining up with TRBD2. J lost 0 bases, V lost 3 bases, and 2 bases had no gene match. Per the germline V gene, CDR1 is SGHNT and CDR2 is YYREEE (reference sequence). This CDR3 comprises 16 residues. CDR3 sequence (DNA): TGTGCCAGCAGCTCTGGGACTAGCGGGGACCAAGAGACCCAGTACTTC. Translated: CASSSGTSGDQETQYF.

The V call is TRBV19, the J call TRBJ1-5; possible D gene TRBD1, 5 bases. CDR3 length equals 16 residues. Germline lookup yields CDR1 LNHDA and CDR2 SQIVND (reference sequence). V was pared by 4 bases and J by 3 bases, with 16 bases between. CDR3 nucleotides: TGTGCCAGTAGTAGCTCGGAGGGGACCCCCAATCAGCCCCAGCATTTT. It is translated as CASSSSEGTPNQPQHF.

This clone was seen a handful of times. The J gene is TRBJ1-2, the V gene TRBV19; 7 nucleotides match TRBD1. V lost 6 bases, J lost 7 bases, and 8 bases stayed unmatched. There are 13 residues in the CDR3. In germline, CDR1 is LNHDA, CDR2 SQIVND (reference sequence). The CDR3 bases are TGTGCCAGTAGGCGGACAGGAGTATTTGGCTACACCTTC. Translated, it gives CASRRTGVFGYTF. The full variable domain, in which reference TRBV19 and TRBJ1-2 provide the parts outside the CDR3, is DGGITQSPKYLFRKEGQNVTLSCEQNLNHDAMYWYRQDPGQGLRLIYYSQIVNDFQKGDIAEGYSVSREKKESFPLTVTSAQKNPTAFYLCASRRTGVFGYTFGSGTRLTVV.

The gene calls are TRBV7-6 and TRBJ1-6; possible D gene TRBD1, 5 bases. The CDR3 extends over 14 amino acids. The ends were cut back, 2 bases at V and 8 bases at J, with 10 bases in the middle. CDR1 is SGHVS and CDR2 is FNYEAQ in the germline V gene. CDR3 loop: CASSLYRGDSPLHF. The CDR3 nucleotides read TGTGCCAGCAGCTTATATCGGGGGGATTCACCCCTCCACTTT.

Here the CDR3 reads CASSLWTGPEAFF. Written as DNA, the CDR3 is TGTGCCAGCAGTTTGTGGACAGGGCCTGAAGCTTTCTTT. This rearrangement joins TRBV6-2 or TRBV6-3 to TRBJ1-1, with 8 bases matching TRBD1. V was pared by 4 bases and J by 6 bases, with 4 bases of the junction left unmatched. CDR1 is MNHEY, CDR2 SVGEGT, per germline. The CDR3 spans 13 residues.

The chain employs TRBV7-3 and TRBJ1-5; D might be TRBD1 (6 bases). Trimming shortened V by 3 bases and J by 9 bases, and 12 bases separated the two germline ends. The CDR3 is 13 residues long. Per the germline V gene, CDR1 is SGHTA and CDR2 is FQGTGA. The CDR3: CASSLGQGTPQHF. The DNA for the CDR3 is TGTGCCAGCAGCTTGGGCCAGGGGACGCCCCAGCATTTT. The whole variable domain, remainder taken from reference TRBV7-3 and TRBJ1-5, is GAGVSQTPSNKVTEKGKYVELRCDPISGHTALYWYRQSLGQGPEFLIYFQGTGAADDSGLPNDRFFAVRPEGSVSTLKIQRTERGDSAVYLCASSLGQGTPQHFGDGTRLSIL.

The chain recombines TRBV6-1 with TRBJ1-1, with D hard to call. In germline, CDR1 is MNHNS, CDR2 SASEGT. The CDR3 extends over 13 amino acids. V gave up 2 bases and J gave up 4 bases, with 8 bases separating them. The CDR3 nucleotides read TGTGCCAGCAGTGAAAAGGGAGGCACTGAAGCTTTCTTT. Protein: CASSEKGGTEAFF.

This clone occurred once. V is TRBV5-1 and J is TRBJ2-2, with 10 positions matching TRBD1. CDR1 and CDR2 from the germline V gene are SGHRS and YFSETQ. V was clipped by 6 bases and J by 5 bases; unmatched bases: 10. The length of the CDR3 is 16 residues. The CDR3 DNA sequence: TGCGCCAGCACCCCCGGGACAGGGGATCGGACCGGGGAGCTGTTTTTT. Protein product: CASTPGTGDRTGELFF.

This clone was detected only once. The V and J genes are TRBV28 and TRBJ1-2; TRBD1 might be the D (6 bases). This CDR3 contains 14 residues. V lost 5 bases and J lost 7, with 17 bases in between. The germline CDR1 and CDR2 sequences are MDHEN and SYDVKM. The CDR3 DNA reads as TGTGCCAGCAGTCCTGTACAGGGTGGAAGTGGCTACACCTTC. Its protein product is CASSPVQGGSGYTF.

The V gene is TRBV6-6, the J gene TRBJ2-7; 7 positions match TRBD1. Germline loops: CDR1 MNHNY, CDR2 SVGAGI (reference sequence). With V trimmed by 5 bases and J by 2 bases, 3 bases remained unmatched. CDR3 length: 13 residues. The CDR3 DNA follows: TGTGCCAGCAGTGGGACAGAACCCTACGAGCAGTACTTC. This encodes CASSGTEPYEQYF.